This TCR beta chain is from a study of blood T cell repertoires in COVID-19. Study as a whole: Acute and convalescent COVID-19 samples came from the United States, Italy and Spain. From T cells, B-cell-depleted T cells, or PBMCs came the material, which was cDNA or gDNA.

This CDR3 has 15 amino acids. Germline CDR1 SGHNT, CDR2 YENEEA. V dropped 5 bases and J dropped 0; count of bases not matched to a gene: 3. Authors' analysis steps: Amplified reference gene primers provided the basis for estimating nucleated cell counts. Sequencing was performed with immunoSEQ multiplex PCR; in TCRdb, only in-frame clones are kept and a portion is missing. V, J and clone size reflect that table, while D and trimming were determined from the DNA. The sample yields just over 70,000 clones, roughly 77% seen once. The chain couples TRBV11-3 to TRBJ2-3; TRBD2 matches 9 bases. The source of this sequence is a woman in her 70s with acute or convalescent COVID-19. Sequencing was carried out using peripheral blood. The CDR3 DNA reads TGTGCCAGCAGCCCGGGACTAGCTAGCACAGATACGCAGTATTTT. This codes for CASSPGLASTDTQYF.